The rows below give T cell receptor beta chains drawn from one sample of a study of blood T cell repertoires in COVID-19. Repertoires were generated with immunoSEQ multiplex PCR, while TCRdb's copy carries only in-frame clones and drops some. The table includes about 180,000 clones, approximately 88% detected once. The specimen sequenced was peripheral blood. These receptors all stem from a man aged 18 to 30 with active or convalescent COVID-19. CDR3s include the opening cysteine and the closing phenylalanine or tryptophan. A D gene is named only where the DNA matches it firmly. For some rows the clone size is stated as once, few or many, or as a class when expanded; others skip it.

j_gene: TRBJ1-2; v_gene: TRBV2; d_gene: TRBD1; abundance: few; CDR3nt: TGTGCCAGCCAACTCCGGTCACTTACGGGACAGGGAATTCGGGATGGCTACACCTTC; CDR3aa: CASQLRSLTGQGIRDGYTF
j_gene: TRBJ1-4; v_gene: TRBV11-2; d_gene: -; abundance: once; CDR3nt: TGTGCCAGCAGGGGGGACTTACGAACTAATGAAAAACTGTTTTTT; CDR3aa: CASRGDLRTNEKLFF
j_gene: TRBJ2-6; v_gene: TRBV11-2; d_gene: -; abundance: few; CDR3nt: TGTGCCAGCAGCCCTCACTCGGGACAGGCCAACGTCCTGACTTTC; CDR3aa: CASSPHSGQANVLTF
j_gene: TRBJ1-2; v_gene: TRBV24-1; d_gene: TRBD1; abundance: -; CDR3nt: TGTGCCACCAGTGAAAAAGACAGGGTTTTTGGCTACACCTTC; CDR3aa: CATSEKDRVFGYTF
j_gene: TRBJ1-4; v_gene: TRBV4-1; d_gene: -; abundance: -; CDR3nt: TGCGCCAGTCGGGACATAGCTAATGAAAAACTGTTTTTT; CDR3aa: CASRDIANEKLFF
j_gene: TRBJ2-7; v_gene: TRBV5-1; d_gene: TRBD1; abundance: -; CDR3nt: TGCGCCAGCAGCTTGCCCGGGACAGCAGGCTCCTACGAGCAGTACTTC; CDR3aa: CASSLPGTAGSYEQYF
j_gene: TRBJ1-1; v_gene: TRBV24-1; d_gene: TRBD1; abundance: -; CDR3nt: TGTGCCACCGTCGAAGGGACAGAAAACACTGAAGCTTTCTTT; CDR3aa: CATVEGTENTEAFF
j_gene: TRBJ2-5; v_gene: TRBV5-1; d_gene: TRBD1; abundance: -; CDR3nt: TGCGCCAGCAGCCGGGACAGGGTGCAGGAGACCCAGTACTTC; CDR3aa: CASSRDRVQETQYF
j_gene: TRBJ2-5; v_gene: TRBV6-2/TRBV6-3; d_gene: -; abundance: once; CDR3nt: TGTGCCAGCAGTTCCGTGGAGACCCAGTACTTC; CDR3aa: CASSSVETQYF
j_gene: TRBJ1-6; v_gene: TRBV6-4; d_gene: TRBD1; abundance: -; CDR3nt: TGTGCCAGCAGTGAACAGGGGTTAGTGAACAATTCACCCCTCCACTTT; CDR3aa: CASSEQGLVNNSPLHF
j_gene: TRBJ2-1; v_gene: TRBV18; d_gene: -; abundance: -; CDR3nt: TGTGCCAGCTCACGGAACAGGGGGGGCCATGAGCAGTTCTTC; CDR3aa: CASSRNRGGHEQFF
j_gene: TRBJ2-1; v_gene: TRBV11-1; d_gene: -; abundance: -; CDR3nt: TGTGCCAGCAGCCCATCTCTGGCTAGCTCCTACAATGAGCAGTTCTTC; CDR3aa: CASSPSLASSYNEQFF
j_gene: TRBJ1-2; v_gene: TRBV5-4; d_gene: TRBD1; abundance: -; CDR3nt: TGTGCCAGCACCCAGGACCTAGAGGGGGCGCGCGGCTACACCTTC; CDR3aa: CASTQDLEGARGYTF
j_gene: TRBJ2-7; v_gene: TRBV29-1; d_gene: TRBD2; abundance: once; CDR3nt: TGCAGCGTTGGGCTAGCGGCCGACTCCTACGAGCAGTACTTC; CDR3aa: CSVGLAADSYEQYF
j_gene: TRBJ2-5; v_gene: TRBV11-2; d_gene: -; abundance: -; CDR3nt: TGTGCCAGCAGCTGGGCGGGGCAAGAGACCCAGTACTTC; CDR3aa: CASSWAGQETQYF
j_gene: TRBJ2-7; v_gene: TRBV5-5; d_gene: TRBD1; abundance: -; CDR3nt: TGTGCCAGCAGCCCAGCAGGACAGGGTTCCTACGAGCAGTACTTC; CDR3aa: CASSPAGQGSYEQYF
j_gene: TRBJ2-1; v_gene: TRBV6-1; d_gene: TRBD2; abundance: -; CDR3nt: TGTGCCAGCAGTAAGACTAGCGGGGGGGTCAATGAGCAGTTCTTC; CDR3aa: CASSKTSGGVNEQFF
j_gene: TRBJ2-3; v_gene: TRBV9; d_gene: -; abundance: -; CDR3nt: TGTGCCAGCAGCTCTCGAACAGGGCTCGGGGCCACAGATACGCAGTATTTT; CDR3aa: CASSSRTGLGATDTQYF
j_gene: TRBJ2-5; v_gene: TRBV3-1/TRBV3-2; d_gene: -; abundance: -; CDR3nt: TGTGCCAGCAGCCAAAGGACACAGGGTGTGGAGGAGACCCAGTACTTC; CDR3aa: CASSQRTQGVEETQYF
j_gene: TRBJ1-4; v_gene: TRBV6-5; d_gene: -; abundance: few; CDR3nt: TGTGCCAGCAGTTACTCGGCCGGGGAACTGTTTTTT; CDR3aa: CASSYSAGELFF
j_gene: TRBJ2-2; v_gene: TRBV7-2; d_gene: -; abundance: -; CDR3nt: TGTGCCAGCAGCTTCCCGAGCCGGGGTAACACCGGGGAGCTGTTTTTT; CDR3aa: CASSFPSRGNTGELFF
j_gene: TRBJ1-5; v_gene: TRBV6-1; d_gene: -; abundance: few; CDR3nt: TGTGCCAGCAGTGAACAGGGAGGTCGCCAGCCCCAGCATTTT; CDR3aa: CASSEQGGRQPQHF
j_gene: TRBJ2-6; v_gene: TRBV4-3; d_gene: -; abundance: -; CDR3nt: TGCGCCAGCAGCCAGAGAGATCGGGAGGCCAACGTCCTGACTTTC; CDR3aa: CASSQRDREANVLTF
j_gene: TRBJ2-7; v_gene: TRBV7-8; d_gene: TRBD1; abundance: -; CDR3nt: TGTGCCAGCAGCCGCACACTGGGACAGGGATTTAACGAGCAGTACTTC; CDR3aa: CASSRTLGQGFNEQYF
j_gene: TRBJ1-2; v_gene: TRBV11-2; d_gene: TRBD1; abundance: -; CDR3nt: TGTGCCAGCAGCTTCTCCCAGGGGGGCTATGGCTACACCTTC; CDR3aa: CASSFSQGGYGYTF
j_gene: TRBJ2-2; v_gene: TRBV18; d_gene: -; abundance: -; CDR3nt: TGTGCCAGCTCACCTGGATCAGGGAACACCGGGGAGCTGTTTTTT; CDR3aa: CASSPGSGNTGELFF
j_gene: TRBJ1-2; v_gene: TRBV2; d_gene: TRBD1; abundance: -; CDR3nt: TGTGCCAGCAGGGGCGACAGGGTTTTCTATGGCTACACCTTC; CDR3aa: CASRGDRVFYGYTF
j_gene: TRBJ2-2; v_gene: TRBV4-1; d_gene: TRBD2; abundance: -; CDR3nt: TGCGCCAGCAGCCGGACAGCCACGGGGGGGGTCGGGGAGCTGTTTTTT; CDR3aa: CASSRTATGGVGELFF
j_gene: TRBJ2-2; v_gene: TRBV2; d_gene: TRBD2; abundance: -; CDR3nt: TGTGCCAGCAGAAGAGCTAGCGGCGACACCGGGGAGCTGTTTTTT; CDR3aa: CASRRASGDTGELFF
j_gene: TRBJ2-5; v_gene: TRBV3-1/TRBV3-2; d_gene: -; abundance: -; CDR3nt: TGTGCCAGCATAACGGGGGGCCAGGGAAAAAAGACCCAGTACTTC; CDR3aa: CASITGGQGKKTQYF
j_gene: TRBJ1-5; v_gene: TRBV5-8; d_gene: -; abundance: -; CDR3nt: TGTGCCAGCAGCCCCCTCCACAGACAGGATTTCAATCAGCCCCAGCATTTT; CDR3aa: CASSPLHRQDFNQPQHF
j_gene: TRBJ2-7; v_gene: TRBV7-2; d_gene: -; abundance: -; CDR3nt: TGTGCCAGCAGCCCCTCACAGGTTCCCCTATCCTACGAGCAGTACTTC; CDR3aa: CASSPSQVPLSYEQYF
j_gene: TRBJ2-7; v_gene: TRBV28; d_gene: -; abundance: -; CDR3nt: TGTGCCAGCAACCTAAGACCGGGACATGACTACGAGCAGTACTTC; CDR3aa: CASNLRPGHDYEQYF
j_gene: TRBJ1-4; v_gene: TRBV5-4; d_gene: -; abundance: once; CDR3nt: TGTGCCAGCAGCCTAGCGGGCGCTAATGAAAAACTGTTTTTT; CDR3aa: CASSLAGANEKLFF
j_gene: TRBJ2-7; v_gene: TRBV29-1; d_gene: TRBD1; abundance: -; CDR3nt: TGCAGCGTTGAAGAAAAGGACAGGTACGAGCAGTACTTC; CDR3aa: CSVEEKDRYEQYF
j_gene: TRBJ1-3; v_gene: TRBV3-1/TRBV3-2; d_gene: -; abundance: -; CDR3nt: TGTGCCAGCAGCAGCCGACGGAGCTCTGGAAACACCATATATTTT; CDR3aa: CASSSRRSSGNTIYF
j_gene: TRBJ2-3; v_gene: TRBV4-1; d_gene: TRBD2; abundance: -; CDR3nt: TGCGCCAGCAGCCAACGACTAGCGGGAAGCACAGATACGCAGTATTTT; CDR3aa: CASSQRLAGSTDTQYF